This paragraph covers one TCR beta chain sequence. Its antigen is not yet known. Within one base of it there is no much larger clone, and no base qualities were kept. The V end gives up 3 bases and the J end 3 bases, leaving 8 bases in the junction not matched to a gene. The germline V gene sets CDR1 to KGHSH and CDR2 to LQKENI. There are 15 amino acids in the CDR3, from cysteine to phenylalanine inclusive. Just CDR3 DNA is preserved here, 45 bases in frame from base 1. Collaborating institutions collected whole blood in K2EDTA tubes following their own protocols. Collaborator samples were shipped for TCRbeta analysis as frozen whole blood, isolated PBMCs, or DNA extracted from either sample type. This entry comes from a study of blood T cell repertoires in COVID-19 (dated by TCRdb to the early 2020s). Study-wide context: The collaborator samples originated in the United States, Italy and Spain and spanned the acute and convalescent phases of COVID-19. Samples came from the ongoing ImmuneRACE study (first 160 participants) plus 1,254 subjects from 6 global collaborators. Nearly every sample came with metadata listing a de-identified subject ID, COVID-19 status, age in years and sex. Subjects who had been exposed to COVID-19, were actively infected with it, or had recovered from it provided the deeply sampled blood TCRbeta repertoires that made up the dataset. A freely available public database, intended as a resource for researchers studying the immune response to SARS-CoV-2, is where the repertoires were released. Where available, HLA class I and class II types were obtained from metadata supplied by the sample provider rather than from assay-based typing. The material from the prospective study consisted of cDNA or gDNA derived from T cells, B-cell-depleted T cells, or PBMCs.

The immunoSEQ Assay, a bias-controlled multiplex PCR, was used to amplify TCRbeta CDR3 regions from genomic DNA. Turning to the authors' computational methods: Within the assay, amplification of reference gene primers was used to estimate how many nucleated cells each sample contained. To quantify the absolute abundance of each unique TCRbeta CDR3 rearrangement, sequence reads were collapsed and filtered. For each sample, productive Simpson clonality was calculated as the square root of Simpson's diversity index over productive rearrangements. TCRdb obtained this table from immuneACCESS and retained in-frame rearrangements with V and J assigned. These tables miss some clones; where compared with another copy, unresolved V genes account for less than half of the shortfall, and the remainder is unexplained. For V, J and clone size, that table is used; D and trimming come from the DNA. The sample records about 30,000 clones, around 84% of which are singletons. The ten largest clones capture around 12% of the sample.

Paper-wide results and their limitations: The amount of clinical and demographic metadata varied by source and participant and was provided uncurated.

Sequenced: peripheral blood. The sequence derives from a human donor in a cohort sampled during active COVID-19. The donor label of this sample is uncertain. This chain is built from TRBV18 and TRBJ2-7; 7 bases in between match TRBD1. The CDR3: CASSPTTGSIYEQYF. The base sequence is TGTGCCAGCTCACCGACGACAGGGAGTATCTACGAGCAGTACTTC.